The T cell receptor (beta chain) described here comes from a study of T cells in Graves' hyperthyroidism and ophthalmopathy. Overall study results and limits: Most clonotypes that expanded in the thyroid above 0.001 also showed up in blood. Before onset, ophthalmopathy was predicted by the model a median 6.5 months earlier.

This clonotype was seen at least ten times. What it recognizes is unknown. Ophthalmopathy patients had moderate-to-severe active disease, CAS ≥3, NOSPECS ≥4, and disease duration under 3 months. The diagnoses drew upon clinical symptoms, serum thyroxine and TRAb, thyroid ultrasound and orbital computed tomography. With 5 bases removed from V and 7 bases from J, the gap between germline ends came to 12 bases. The CDR3 runs 12 residues. Germline V CDR1 and CDR2: SEHNR, FQNEAQ (reference sequence). What was amplified from RNA transcripts were TCR beta CDR3 regions. HTBI primers drove first-round RT-PCR of the TCR CDR3. TCRdb itself ran the multiplex PCR reads through MiXCR, one entry per CDR3 protein. The repertoire holds fewer than 350,000 distinct CDR3 sequences, 15% to 20% seen once, with 15% to 17% in the top ten.

Sequencing input: blood. The receptor's source is a woman aged 40 to 50 with Graves' ophthalmopathy. V is TRBV7-9 and J is TRBJ2-7, with D uncertain. This chain's CDR3 is CASSPRALEQYF. Here the CDR3 DNA reads TGTGCCAGCAGCCCTCGGGCCCTGGAGCAGTACTTC. The variable domain in full, with the rest retrieved from reference TRBV7-9 and TRBJ2-7, is DTGVSQNPRHKITKRGQNVTFRCDPISEHNRLYWYRQTLGQGPEFLTYFQNEAQLEKSRLLSDRFSAERPKGSFSTLEIQRTEQGDSAMYLCASSPRALEQYFGPGTRLTVT.